This TCR beta chain was sequenced during a study of identical twins. Whole-study results and caveats: Researchers reported excess low generation probability among twin-shared out-of-frame alpha sequences.

The V end was cut by 2 bases, the J end by 2 bases, with 14 bases between. CDR1 is DFQATT, CDR2 SNEGSKA, per germline (reference sequence). The CDR3 loop spans 15 amino acids. A note on this clonotype: No antigen is known for it.

TCRdb re-called the 5' RACE reads with MiXCR, one entry per CDR3 protein. This sample has 500,000 to 550,000 distinct CDR3 sequences, with 22% found just once. The sample also formed part of further work on T cells expressing NK-cell markers. That study reports: Roughly 6 of the donors carried dominant NKG2C+ clonotypes that took up roughly 1.0-8% of their CD8+ T cells.

Sequencing input: CD4+ T cells sorted from blood. The chain combines TRBV20-1 with TRBJ2-3; D might be TRBD2 (7 bases). This TCR was sampled from a woman between 18 and 29 years old in good health. DNA of the CDR3: TGCAGTGCTAGACCCGGGGGGCCGCACACAGATACGCAGTATTTT. Translation gives CSARPGGPHTDTQYF.